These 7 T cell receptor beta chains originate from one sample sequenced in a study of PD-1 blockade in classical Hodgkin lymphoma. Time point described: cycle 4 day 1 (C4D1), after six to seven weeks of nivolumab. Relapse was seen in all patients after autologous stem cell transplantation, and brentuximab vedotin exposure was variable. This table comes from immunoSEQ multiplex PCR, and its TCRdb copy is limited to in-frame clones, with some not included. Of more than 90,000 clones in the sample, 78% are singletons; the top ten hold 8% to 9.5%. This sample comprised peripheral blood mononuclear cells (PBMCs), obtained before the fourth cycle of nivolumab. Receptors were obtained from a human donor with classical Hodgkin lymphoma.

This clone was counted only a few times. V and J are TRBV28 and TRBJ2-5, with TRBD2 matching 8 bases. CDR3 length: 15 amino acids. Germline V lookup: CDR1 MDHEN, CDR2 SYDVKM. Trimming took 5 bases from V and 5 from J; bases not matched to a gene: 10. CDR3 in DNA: TGTGCCAGCAGTCACCCCGGGAGGGTGAGGGAGACCCAGTACTTC. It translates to CASSHPGRVRETQYF. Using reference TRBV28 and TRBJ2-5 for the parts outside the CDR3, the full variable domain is DVKVTQSSRYLVKRTGEKVFLECVQDMDHENMFWYRQDPGLGLRLIYFSYDVKMKEKGDIPEGYSVSREKKERFSLILESASTNQTSMYLCASSHPGRVRETQYFGPGTRLLVL.

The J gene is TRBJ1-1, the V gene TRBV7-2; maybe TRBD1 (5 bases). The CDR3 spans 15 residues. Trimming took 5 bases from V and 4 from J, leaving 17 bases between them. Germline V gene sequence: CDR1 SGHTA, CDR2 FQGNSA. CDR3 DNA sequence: TGTGCCAGCAGCAACCGGGTGGGGGGAGGCACTGAAGCTTTCTTT. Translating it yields CASSNRVGGGTEAFF.

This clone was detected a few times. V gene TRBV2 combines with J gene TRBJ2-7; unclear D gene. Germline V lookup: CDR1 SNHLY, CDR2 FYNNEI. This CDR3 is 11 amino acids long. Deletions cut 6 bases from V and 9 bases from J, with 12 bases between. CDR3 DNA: TGTGCCAGCAGACCTGACGGTCTGCAGTACTTC. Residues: CASRPDGLQYF.

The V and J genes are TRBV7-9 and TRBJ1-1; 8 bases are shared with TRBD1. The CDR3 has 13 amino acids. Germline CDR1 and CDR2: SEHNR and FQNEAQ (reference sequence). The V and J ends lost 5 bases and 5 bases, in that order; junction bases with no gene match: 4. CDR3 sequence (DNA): TGTGCCAGCAGCATTCACAGGGGGACTGAAGCTTTCTTT. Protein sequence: CASSIHRGTEAFF.

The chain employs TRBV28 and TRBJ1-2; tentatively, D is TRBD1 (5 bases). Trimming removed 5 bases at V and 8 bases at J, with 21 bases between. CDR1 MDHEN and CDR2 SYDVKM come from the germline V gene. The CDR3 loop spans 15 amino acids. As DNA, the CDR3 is TGTGCCAGCAGTCAGGGCCCCATGCCCCTCGGCGGCTACACCTTC. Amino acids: CASSQGPMPLGGYTF.

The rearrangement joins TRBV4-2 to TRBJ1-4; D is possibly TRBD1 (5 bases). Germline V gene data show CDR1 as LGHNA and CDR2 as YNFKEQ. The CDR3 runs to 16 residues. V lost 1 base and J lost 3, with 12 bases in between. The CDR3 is CASSQAGQGANEKLFF. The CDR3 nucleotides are TGTGCCAGCAGCCAAGCAGGGCAGGGAGCTAATGAAAAACTGTTTTTT.

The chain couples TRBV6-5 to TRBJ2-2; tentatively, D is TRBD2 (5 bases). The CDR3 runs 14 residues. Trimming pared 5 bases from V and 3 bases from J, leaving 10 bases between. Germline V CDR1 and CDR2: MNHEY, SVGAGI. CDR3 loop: CASSRGGHTGELFF. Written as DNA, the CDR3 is TGTGCCAGCAGTCGAGGCGGGCACACCGGGGAGCTGTTTTTT.